A selection of T cell receptor beta chains follows, all from one sample in a study of blood T cell repertoires in COVID-19. TCRdb's table, derived via immunoSEQ multiplex PCR, lists solely in-frame clones and lacks some. The repertoire has 80,000 or so clones, approximately 89% of them found once; the top ten carry about 2%. Sequenced input: peripheral blood. The receptors here all came from a man aged 50 to 59 with acute or convalescent COVID-19. The CDR3 runs from the conserved cysteine through the conserved F or W. D genes are given only for firm matches. Size is omitted from some rows. Given values are once, few, many or a class for expanded clones.

CDR3 DNA: TGTGCCAGCAGTTACTCGAATGGGGGGGCCACCGGGGAGCTGTTTTTT
CDR3 protein: CASSYSNGGATGELFF
V gene: TRBV6-5
J gene: TRBJ2-2
D gene: -
clone size: few

CDR3 DNA: TGCAGCGTAATCGGACAGGGGGGGACCCAGTACTTC
CDR3 protein: CSVIGQGGTQYF
V gene: TRBV29-1
J gene: TRBJ2-5
D gene: TRBD1
clone size: -

CDR3 DNA: TGTGCCAGCAGTTACAGGGGCATACAAGCCTCCGATACGCAGTATTTT
CDR3 protein: CASSYRGIQASDTQYF
V gene: TRBV6-5
J gene: TRBJ2-3
D gene: -
clone size: -

CDR3 DNA: TGTGCCAGTAGTATCAAAGGGAGGACTGAAGCTTTCTTT
CDR3 protein: CASSIKGRTEAFF
V gene: TRBV19
J gene: TRBJ1-1
D gene: -
clone size: -

CDR3 DNA: TGTGCCAGCAGTCCCTTGAGAGGGATAAGGACTGAAGCTTTCTTT
CDR3 protein: CASSPLRGIRTEAFF
V gene: TRBV6-2/TRBV6-3
J gene: TRBJ1-1
D gene: -
clone size: -

CDR3 DNA: TGTGCCAGCAGCTTCCCGACAGGGTATGGCTACACCTTC
CDR3 protein: CASSFPTGYGYTF
V gene: TRBV7-2
J gene: TRBJ1-2
D gene: TRBD1
clone size: -

CDR3 DNA: TGTGCCAGCAGCGTGGACATTAACACTGAAGCTTTCTTT
CDR3 protein: CASSVDINTEAFF
V gene: TRBV11-2
J gene: TRBJ1-1
D gene: -
clone size: -

CDR3 DNA: TGTGCCAGCAGCCCCTGCGACTCTACTATCTGCGAGCAGTACTTC
CDR3 protein: CASSPCDSTICEQYF
V gene: TRBV9
J gene: TRBJ2-7
D gene: -
clone size: -

CDR3 DNA: TGTGCCAGCAGAAGGACAGGTTCCCGGGGCTACACCTTC
CDR3 protein: CASRRTGSRGYTF
V gene: TRBV27
J gene: TRBJ1-2
D gene: TRBD1
clone size: -

CDR3 DNA: TGTGCCAGCAGCCAAGAGCGACAGGCACTAAGTCCCCTCCACTTT
CDR3 protein: CASSQERQALSPLHF
V gene: TRBV3-1/TRBV3-2
J gene: TRBJ1-6
D gene: -
clone size: once